Below, 25 T cell receptor beta chains from the same sample are listed, as sequenced in a study of blood T cells in healthy people across ages. With a J-beta primer mix and a sample-barcoded 5' primer, a second PCR ran about 6 to 11 cycles. TCRdb analysed the 5' RACE reads with MiXCR anew, one entry per CDR3 protein. The sample carries some 710,000 distinct CDR3 sequences, around 50% recorded once. Material: blood. These receptors originate from a man at least 80 years old in good health.

The genes are TRBV25-1 and TRBJ1-1; 8 bases are a match to TRBD1. Per the germline V gene, CDR1 is MGHDK and CDR2 is SYGVNS. The CDR3 length is 14 residues. The trim removed 4 bases at V and 3 bases at J, leaving 4 bases unmatched. Here the CDR3 reads CASSGDRYHTEAFF. For the CDR3, the DNA is TGTGCCAGCAGTGGGGACAGGTACCACACTGAAGCTTTCTTT.

The gene calls are TRBV12-3 or TRBV12-4 and TRBJ2-3; a weak D match, TRBD2 (5 bases). V dropped 0 bases and J dropped 0 bases, with 10 bases sitting between them. The CDR3 is made up of 16 amino acids. The CDR3 nucleotides read TGTGCCAGCAGTTTAGCAGCGGTAAGGAGCACAGATACGCAGTATTTT. Its translation is CASSLAAVRSTDTQYF.

The J gene is TRBJ2-1, the V gene TRBV6-1; TRBD1 aligns across 9 bases. This CDR3 comprises 14 residues. Germline V gene sequence: CDR1 MNHNS, CDR2 SASEGT. V shed 5 bases, J shed 7 bases, and the junction held 6 bases outside the gene matches. Written as DNA, the CDR3 is TGTGCCAGCAGTCGGGACAGGGATAATAATGAGCAGTTCTTC. The encoded protein is CASSRDRDNNEQFF.

In this sample, this clonotype turned up many times. This chain connects TRBV7-2 to TRBJ2-3; 11 nucleotides align to TRBD2. Germline V gene lookup returns CDR1 SGHTA and CDR2 FQGNSA. The trim removed 4 bases at V and 5 bases at J, leaving 11 bases unmatched. The CDR3 loop spans 17 amino acids. CDR3 in amino acids: CASSSGLAGPGEDTQYF. In nucleotides, the CDR3 is TGTGCCAGCAGCTCCGGACTAGCGGGTCCTGGCGAAGATACGCAGTATTTT. Looking up the rest from reference TRBV7-2 and TRBJ2-3 gives the full variable domain: GAGVSQSPSNKVTEKGKDVELRCDPISGHTALYWYRQSLGQGLEFLIYFQGNSAPDKSGLPSDRFSAERTGGSVSTLTIQRTQQEDSAVYLCASSSGLAGPGEDTQYFGPGTRLTVL.

The J gene is TRBJ2-2, the V gene TRBV12-3 or TRBV12-4, with no clear D. The CDR3 runs to 14 residues. Trimming took off 6 bases at V and 6 bases at J, with 14 bases between the two ends. CDR3 in amino acids: CASSKPGVPGELFF. The CDR3 nucleotides are TGTGCCAGCAGCAAACCTGGGGTCCCCGGGGAGCTGTTTTTT.

CDR3 residues: CASSQVQSIDEQFF. The DNA for the CDR3 is TGCGCCAGCAGCCAAGTCCAAAGTATCGATGAGCAGTTCTTC. The V and J genes are TRBV4-3 and TRBJ2-1; D remains unclear. CDR1 LGHNA and CDR2 YSLEER come from the germline V gene. This CDR3 contains 14 residues. The germline V and J ends were trimmed by 1 base and 8 bases, with 12 bases remaining between them.

The count of this clonotype is one. The chain has TRBV5-1 and TRBJ2-7, with 12 bases identical to TRBD2. The J call may be in error: the DNA end matches TRBJ2-5 better. CDR3 length: 16 amino acids. CDR1 and CDR2 (germline): SGHRS, YFSETQ. The DNA for the CDR3 is TGCGCCAGCAGCGACGGACTAGCGGGGTCGGGTGAGACCCAGTACTTC. This translates into CASSDGLAGSGETQYF.

The rearrangement links TRBV3-1 to TRBJ2-1, with D hard to call. The germline CDR1 and CDR2 sequences are LGHDT and YNNKEL (reference sequence). This CDR3 has 12 residues. With 5 bases removed from V and 4 bases from J, the gap between germline ends came to 6 bases. The CDR3 region is CASSGPYNEQFF. CDR3 sequence (DNA): TGTGCCAGCAGCGGGCCGTACAATGAGCAGTTCTTC.

The chain is built from TRBV5-1 and TRBJ2-3; D possibly matches TRBD1 or TRBD2 (7 bases each). This CDR3 contains 17 residues. The germline CDR1 and CDR2 sequences are SGHRS and YFSETQ. Trimming took 3 bases from V and 6 from J, leaving 23 bases between them. In DNA, the CDR3 is TGCGCCAGCAGCTCAGGGGGGGGAGCGCACAATTATGATACGCAGTATTTT. It specifies CASSSGGGAHNYDTQYF.

The chain links TRBV14 to TRBJ2-1; the D is unclear. The CDR3 is 12 residues long. The V gene's germline CDR1 is SGHDN and CDR2 FVKESK. With 1 base removed from V and 7 bases from J, the gap between germline ends came to 5 bases. The CDR3 spells CASSQVQNEQFF. The DNA for the CDR3 is TGTGCCAGCAGCCAAGTTCAGAATGAGCAGTTCTTC. The whole variable domain, remainder taken from reference TRBV14 and TRBJ2-1, is EAGVTQFPSHSVIEKGQTVTLRCDPISGHDNLYWYRRVMGKEIKFLLHFVKESKQDESGMPNNRFLAERTGGTYSTLKVQPAELEDSGVYFCASSQVQNEQFFGPGTRLTVL.

V is TRBV10-3 and J is TRBJ2-1; the D gene is possibly TRBD2 (6 bases). V was shortened by 0 bases and J by 7 bases, with 13 bases between the two germline ends. CDR3 length: 15 amino acids. Germline V CDR1 and CDR2: ENHRY, SYGVKD. This CDR3 reads CAISESTSTQNEQFF. DNA of the CDR3: TGTGCCATCAGTGAGTCCACTAGCACCCAGAATGAGCAGTTCTTC.

This clonotype turned up a few times. The genes are TRBV4-3 and TRBJ2-3; 11 nucleotides agree with TRBD2. Germline trimming cut 0 bases from V and 5 bases from J; bases unmatched to any gene: 4. The CDR3 covers 16 residues. Germline V lookup: CDR1 LGHNA, CDR2 YSLEER. The chain's CDR3 is CASSQELAGVQDTQYF. The CDR3 DNA follows: TGCGCCAGCAGCCAAGAACTAGCGGGAGTACAAGATACGCAGTATTTT.

This chain connects TRBV12-3 or TRBV12-4 to TRBJ2-1; tentatively, D is TRBD2 (6 bases). V was trimmed by 8 bases and J by 12 bases, leaving 14 bases between them. The CDR3 has 11 residues. This chain's CDR3 is CASGRDRGQFF. The CDR3 nucleotides are TGTGCCAGCGGGCGGGATAGAGGGCAGTTCTTC.

The chain links TRBV5-1 to TRBJ2-7, with TRBD1 matching over 9 bases. CDR1 SGHRS and CDR2 YFSETQ come from the germline V gene. The junction had 1 base not matched to a gene; V was cut back by 0 bases and J by 3 bases. The length of the CDR3 is 14 residues. The DNA for the CDR3 is TGCGCCAGCAGCTTGGGGGACAGGGACTACGAGCAGTACTTC. Translation gives CASSLGDRDYEQYF.

This clonotype was detected a few times. The chain couples TRBV29-1 to TRBJ2-5; D remains unclear. Trimming shortened V by 4 bases and J by 4 bases, and 10 bases separated the two germline ends. Germline CDR1 reads SQVTM; CDR2 reads ANQGSEA. This CDR3 has 12 residues. The chain's CDR3 is CSVAHTRETQYF. The CDR3 DNA sequence: TGCAGCGTTGCGCACACAAGAGAGACCCAGTACTTC.

The gene calls are TRBV28 and TRBJ2-7; TRBD2 matches at 7 bases. Looked up from germline, CDR1 is MDHEN and CDR2 is SYDVKM. This CDR3 has 13 residues. The V segment lost 6 bases and the J segment 2 bases; nucleotides outside the gene matches: 4. CDR3 bases: TGTGCCAGCAGAGAGGCGGGAGCCTACGAGCAGTACTTC. This encodes CASREAGAYEQYF.

The chain carries TRBV4-2 and TRBJ2-1; 9 bases match TRBD2. The CDR3 is made up of 14 amino acids. Germline loops: CDR1 LGHNA, CDR2 YNFKEQ. V was clipped by 10 bases and J by 4 bases; unmatched bases: 8. The CDR3 DNA is TGTGCCACAGGGGCTAGCGGGGATTACAATGAGCAGTTCTTC. This gives the protein CATGASGDYNEQFF.

V usage is TRBV20-1 and J usage is TRBJ2-5; TRBD2 matches 11 bases. The trim removed 5 bases at V and 11 bases at J, leaving 19 bases unmatched. This CDR3 has 16 residues. Germline-derived CDR1 and CDR2 are DFQATT and SNEGSKA (reference sequence). CDR3: CSAPTWASGGYNEQYF. The CDR3 DNA reads TGCAGTGCTCCAACCTGGGCTAGCGGGGGGTACAATGAGCAGTACTTC.

This clonotype occurred a few times. The V gene is TRBV11-3, the J gene TRBJ2-1; 8 nucleotides match TRBD2. The V and J ends lost 4 bases and 7 bases, in that order; junction bases with no gene match: 15. CDR3 length: 17 residues. CDR1 and CDR2 (germline): SGHNT, YENEEA. DNA for the CDR3: TGTGCCAGCAGCTCGCCTCTAGCGGGCCCGATGTTGAATGAGCAGTTCTTC. It specifies CASSSPLAGPMLNEQFF.

The CDR3 loop reads CASSRRGGLTNEKLFF. The CDR3 coding sequence is TGTGCCAGCAGCCGAAGGGGGGGCCTGACTAATGAAAAACTGTTTTTT. The chain joins TRBV7-9 to TRBJ1-4; D might be TRBD1 (6 bases). With 5 bases removed from V and 2 bases from J, the gap between germline ends came to 15 bases. CDR1 and CDR2 from the germline V gene are SEHNR and FQNEAQ (reference sequence). This CDR3 spans 16 amino acids.

The sample holds a few counts of this clonotype. The rearrangement uses TRBV9 and TRBJ2-1; no definite D call. There are 16 residues in the CDR3. CDR1 SGDLS and CDR2 YYNGEE come from the germline V gene. Trimming cost V 7 bases and J 5 bases, with 22 bases left between them. The CDR3, as DNA: TGTGCCAGCGCCAAGTTCGGGCAGGCCGAGGACAATGAGCAGTTCTTC. This gives the protein CASAKFGQAEDNEQFF.

The chain is built from TRBV7-8 and TRBJ2-7; D remains unclear. CDR3 length equals 13 residues. V was pared by 5 bases and J by 7 bases, with 15 bases between. CDR1 is SGHVS, CDR2 FQNEAQ, per germline. CDR3 in amino acids: CASSPKAGGEQYF. The CDR3 region has the DNA TGTGCCAGCAGCCCCAAGGCCGGTGGGGAGCAGTACTTC.

J is TRBJ2-4 and V is TRBV5-6; TRBD2 matches at 12 bases. Germline CDR1 reads SGHDT; CDR2 reads YYEEEE. This CDR3 comprises 16 residues. J gave up 8 bases and V 0 bases, and 6 bases lay outside the gene matches. CDR3 nucleotides: TGTGCCAGCAGCTTGGGTGATCTAGCGGGGGGGCACATTCAGTACTTC. This gives the protein CASSLGDLAGGHIQYF.

The chain carries TRBV6-1 and TRBJ1-5; 7 bases line up with TRBD1. This CDR3 is built from 17 residues. The V and J ends lost 4 bases and 6 bases, in that order; junction bases with no gene match: 15. CDR1 is MNHNS, CDR2 SASEGT, per germline. CDR3 coding DNA: TGTGCCAGCAGTGCCCGAACCGGGACAGAGAACACTCAGCCCCAGCATTTT. It is translated as CASSARTGTENTQPQHF.

In its sample, this clonotype is medium-sized. The CDR3 loop is CSASRQGKPPETQYF. The CDR3 nucleotides are TGCAGTGCCAGCCGACAGGGGAAACCGCCAGAGACCCAGTACTTC. V usage is TRBV20-1 and J usage is TRBJ2-5, with 8 bases aligning to TRBD1. Germline values: CDR1 DFQATT, CDR2 SNEGSKA (reference sequence). Trimming at V came to 6 bases and at J to 4 bases, leaving 13 bases not matched to a gene. The CDR3 loop spans 15 amino acids.